This TCR beta chain originates from a study of response to subunit inactivated influenza vaccine. Study findings and constraints: T cells newly recruited by each seasonal influenza vaccination are few, the authors suggested.

TCRdb processed the RT-PCR reads anew with MiXCR; each CDR3 protein has one entry. The top ten hold 9.5% to 13% of the sample, which has 550,000 to 800,000 distinct CDR3 sequences, roughly 14% seen once. With 3 bases clipped from V and 2 bases from J, the junction kept 6 bases outside the gene matches. CDR1 is SGHDN, CDR2 FVKESK, per germline. The CDR3 length is 17 residues. Worth noting for this clonotype: Its matching antigen is unknown.

The rearrangement joins TRBV14 to TRBJ2-1; 11 positions agree with TRBD2. This TCR came from a man between 45 and 60 years old who received an inactivated influenza vaccine. The sequencing here drew on PBMCs from blood, taken 11 to 12 days after vaccination. CDR3 protein: CASSQSLAGGPYNEQFF. For the CDR3, the DNA is TGTGCCAGCAGCCAGAGCCTAGCGGGAGGCCCCTACAATGAGCAGTTCTTC.